The entry below gives a single T cell receptor beta chain sequence along with its context. Antigen unknown. The source of the sample is a study of pediatric ulcerative colitis. Overall study results and limits: Blood-derived T cells may be present in rectal pinch biopsies. Ulcerative colitis patients shared more blood-rectal clones than controls. A couple of rectal clonotypes were found only in ulcerative colitis patients, all of them.

TCRdb's copy holds only in-frame clones and misses some; the assay was immunoSEQ multiplex PCR. The table lists tens of thousands of clones, around 81% of them singletons. One to two pinch biopsies were taken from the rectum during colonoscopy. The diagnostic colonoscopy in ulcerative colitis patients preceded any immunosuppressive treatment. This CDR3 has 16 residues. Germline CDR1 MDHEN, CDR2 SYDVKM. The J segment lost 1 base and the V segment lost 2 bases, leaving 6 bases of the junction unmatched. The TCR originated in a girl aged 5 to 17 with moderate ulcerative colitis. Material: gut tissue. The V gene is TRBV28, the J gene TRBJ1-2; TRBD1 matches 8 bases. The CDR3 DNA follows: TGTGCCAGCAGTTTAGACAGGGGTCCGATTAACTATGGCTACACCTTC. Residues: CASSLDRGPINYGYTF.